This T cell receptor (beta chain) was sequenced during a study of blood T cell repertoires in COVID-19. The CDR3 totals 17 residues. V lost 2 bases and J lost 5; bases outside the gene matches: 13. Germline CDR1 and CDR2: SGHVS and FQNEAQ. Sequencing was performed with immunoSEQ multiplex PCR; in TCRdb, only in-frame clones are kept and a portion is missing. The sample records about 180,000 clones, roughly 82% being singletons. The chain links TRBV7-8 to TRBJ2-5, with 8 bases aligning to TRBD1. This TCR was sampled from a woman in her twenties or thirties who had recovered from COVID-19. Sample: PBMCs or T cells enriched from blood (not recorded which). CDR3 DNA: TGTGCCAGCAGCTTAATAGGGAGCAGGGGGCTTAGGGAGACCCAGTACTTC. It translates to CASSLIGSRGLRETQYF.